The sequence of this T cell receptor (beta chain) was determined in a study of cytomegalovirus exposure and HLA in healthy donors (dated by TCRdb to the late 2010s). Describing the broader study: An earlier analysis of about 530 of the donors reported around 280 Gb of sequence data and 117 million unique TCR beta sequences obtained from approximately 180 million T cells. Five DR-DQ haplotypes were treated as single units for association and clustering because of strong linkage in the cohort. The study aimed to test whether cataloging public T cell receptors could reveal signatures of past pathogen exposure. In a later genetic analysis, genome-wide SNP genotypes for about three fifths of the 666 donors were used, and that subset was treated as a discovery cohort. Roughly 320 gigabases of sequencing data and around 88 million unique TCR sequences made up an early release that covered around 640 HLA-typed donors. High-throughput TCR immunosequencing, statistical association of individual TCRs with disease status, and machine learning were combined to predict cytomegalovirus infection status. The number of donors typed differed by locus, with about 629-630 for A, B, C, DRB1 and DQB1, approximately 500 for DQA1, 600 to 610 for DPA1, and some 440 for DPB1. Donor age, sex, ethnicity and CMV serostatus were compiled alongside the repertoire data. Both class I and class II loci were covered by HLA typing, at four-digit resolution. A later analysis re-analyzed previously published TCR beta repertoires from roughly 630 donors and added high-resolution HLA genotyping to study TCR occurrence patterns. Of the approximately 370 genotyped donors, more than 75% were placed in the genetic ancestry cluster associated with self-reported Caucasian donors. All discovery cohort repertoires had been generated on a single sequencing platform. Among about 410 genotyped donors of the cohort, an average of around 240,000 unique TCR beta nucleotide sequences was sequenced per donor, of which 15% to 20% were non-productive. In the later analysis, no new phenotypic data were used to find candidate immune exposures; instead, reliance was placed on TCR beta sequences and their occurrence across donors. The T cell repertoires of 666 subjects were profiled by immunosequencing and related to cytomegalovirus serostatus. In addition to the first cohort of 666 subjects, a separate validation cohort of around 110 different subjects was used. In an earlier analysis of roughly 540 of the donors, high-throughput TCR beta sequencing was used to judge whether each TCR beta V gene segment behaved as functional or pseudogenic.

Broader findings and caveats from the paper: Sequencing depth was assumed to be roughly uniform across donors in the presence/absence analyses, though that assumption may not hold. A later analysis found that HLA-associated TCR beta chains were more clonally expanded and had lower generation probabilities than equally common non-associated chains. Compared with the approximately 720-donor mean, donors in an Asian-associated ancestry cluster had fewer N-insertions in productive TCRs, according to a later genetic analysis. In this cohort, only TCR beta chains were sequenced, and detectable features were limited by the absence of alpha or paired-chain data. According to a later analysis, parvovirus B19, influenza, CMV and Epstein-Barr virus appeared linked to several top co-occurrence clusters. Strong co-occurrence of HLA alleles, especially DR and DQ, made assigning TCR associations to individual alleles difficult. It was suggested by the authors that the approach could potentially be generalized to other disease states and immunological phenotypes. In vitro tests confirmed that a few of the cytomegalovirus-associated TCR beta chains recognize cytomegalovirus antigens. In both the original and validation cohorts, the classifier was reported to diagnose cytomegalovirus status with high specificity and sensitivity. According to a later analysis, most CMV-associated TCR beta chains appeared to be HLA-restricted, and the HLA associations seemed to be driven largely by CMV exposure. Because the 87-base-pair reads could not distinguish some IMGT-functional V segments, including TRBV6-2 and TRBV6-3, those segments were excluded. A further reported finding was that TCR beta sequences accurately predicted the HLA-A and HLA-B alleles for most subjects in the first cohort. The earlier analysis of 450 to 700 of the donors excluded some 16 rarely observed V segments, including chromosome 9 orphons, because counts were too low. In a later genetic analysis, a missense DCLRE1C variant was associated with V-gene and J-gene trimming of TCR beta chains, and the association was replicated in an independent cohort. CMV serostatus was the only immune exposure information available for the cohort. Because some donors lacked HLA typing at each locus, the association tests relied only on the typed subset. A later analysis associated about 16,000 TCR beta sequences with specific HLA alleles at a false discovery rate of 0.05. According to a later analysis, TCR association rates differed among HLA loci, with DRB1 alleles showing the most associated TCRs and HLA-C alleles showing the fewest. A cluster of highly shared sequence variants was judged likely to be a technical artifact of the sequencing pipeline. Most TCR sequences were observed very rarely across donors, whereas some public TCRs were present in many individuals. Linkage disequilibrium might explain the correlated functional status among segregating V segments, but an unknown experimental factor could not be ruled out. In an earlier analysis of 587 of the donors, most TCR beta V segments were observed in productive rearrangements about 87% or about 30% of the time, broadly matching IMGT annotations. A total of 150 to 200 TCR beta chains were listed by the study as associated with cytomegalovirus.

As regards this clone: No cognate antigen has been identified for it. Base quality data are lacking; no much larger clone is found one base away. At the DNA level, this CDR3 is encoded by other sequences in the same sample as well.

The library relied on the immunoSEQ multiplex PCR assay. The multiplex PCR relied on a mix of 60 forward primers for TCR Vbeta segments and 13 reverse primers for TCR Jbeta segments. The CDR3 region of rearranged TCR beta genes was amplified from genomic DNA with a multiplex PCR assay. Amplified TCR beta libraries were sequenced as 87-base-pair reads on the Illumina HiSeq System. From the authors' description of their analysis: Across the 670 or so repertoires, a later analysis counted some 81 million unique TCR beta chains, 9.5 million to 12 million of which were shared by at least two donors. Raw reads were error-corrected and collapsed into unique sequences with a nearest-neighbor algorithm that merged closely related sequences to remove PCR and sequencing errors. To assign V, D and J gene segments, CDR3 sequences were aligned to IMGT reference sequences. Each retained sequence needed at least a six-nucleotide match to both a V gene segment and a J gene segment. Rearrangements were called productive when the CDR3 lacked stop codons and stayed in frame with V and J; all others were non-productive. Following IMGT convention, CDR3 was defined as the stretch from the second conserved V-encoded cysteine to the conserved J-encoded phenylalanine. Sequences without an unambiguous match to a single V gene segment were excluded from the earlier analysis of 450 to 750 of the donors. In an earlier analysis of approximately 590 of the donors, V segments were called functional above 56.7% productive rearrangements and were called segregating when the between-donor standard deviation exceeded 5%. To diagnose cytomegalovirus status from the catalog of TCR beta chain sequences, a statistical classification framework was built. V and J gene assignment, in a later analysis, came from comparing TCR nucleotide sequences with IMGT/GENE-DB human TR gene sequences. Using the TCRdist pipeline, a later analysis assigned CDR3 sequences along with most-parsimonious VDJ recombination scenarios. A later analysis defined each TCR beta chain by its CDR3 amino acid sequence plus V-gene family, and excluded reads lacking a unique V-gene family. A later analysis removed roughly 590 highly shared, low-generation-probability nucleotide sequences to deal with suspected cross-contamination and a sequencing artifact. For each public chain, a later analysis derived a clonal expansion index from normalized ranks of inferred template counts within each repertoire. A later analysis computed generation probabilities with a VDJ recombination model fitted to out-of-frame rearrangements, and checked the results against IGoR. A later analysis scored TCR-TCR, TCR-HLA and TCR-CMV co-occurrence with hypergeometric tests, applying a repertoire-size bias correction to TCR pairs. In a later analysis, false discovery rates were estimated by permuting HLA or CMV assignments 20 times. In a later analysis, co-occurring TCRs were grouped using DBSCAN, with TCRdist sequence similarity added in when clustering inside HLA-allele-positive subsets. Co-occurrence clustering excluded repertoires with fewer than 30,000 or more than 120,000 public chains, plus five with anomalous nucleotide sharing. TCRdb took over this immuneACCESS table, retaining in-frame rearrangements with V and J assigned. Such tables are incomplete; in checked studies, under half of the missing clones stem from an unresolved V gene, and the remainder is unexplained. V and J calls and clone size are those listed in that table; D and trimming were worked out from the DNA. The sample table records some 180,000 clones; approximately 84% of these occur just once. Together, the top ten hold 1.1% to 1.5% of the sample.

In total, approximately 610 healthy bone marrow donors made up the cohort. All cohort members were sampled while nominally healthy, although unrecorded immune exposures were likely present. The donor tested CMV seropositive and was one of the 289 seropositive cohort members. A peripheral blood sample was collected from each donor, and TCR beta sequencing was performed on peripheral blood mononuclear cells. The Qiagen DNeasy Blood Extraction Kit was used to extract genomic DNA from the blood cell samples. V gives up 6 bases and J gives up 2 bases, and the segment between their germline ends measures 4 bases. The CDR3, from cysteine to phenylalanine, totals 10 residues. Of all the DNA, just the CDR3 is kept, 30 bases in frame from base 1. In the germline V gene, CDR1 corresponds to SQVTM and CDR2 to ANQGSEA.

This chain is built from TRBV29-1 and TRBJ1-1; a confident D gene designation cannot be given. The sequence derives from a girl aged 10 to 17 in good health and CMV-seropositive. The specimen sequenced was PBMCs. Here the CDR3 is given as CSVQNTEAFF. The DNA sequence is TGCAGCGTCCAAAACACTGAAGCTTTCTTT. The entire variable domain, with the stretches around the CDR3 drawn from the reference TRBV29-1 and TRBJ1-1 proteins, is SAVISQKPSRDICQRGTSLTIQCQVDSQVTMMFWYRQQPGQSLTLIATANQGSEATYESGFVIDKFPISRPNLTFSTLTVSNMSPEDSSIYLCSVQNTEAFFGQGTRLTVV.